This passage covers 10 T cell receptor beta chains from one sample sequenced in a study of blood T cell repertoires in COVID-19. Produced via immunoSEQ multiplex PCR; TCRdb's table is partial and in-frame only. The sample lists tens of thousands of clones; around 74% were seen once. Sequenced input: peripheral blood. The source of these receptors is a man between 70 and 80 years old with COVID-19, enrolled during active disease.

CDR3 DNA: TGTGCCAGCAGCTTGGACAGGGGGGCAACTAATGAAAAACTGTTTTTT. Its protein is CASSLDRGATNEKLFF. V is TRBV7-9 and J is TRBJ1-4; 10 bases agree with TRBD1. This CDR3 contains 16 residues. Germline V gives CDR1 SEHNR, CDR2 FQNEAQ (reference sequence). After removal of 3 bases from V and 0 bases from J, the junction contained 1 base not matched to a gene.

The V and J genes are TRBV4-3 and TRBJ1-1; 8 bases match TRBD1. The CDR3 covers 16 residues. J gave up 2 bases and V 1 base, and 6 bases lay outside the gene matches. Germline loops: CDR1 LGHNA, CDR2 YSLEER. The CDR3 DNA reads TGCGCCAGCAGCCAAGGACAGGGGATATTTAACACTGAAGCTTTCTTT. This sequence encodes CASSQGQGIFNTEAFF.

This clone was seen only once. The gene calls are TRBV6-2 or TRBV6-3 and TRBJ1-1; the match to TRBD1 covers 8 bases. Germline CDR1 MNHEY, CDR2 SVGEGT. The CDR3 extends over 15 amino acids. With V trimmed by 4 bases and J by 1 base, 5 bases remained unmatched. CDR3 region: CASSSPGQGNTEAFF. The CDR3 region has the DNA TGTGCCAGCAGTTCCCCCGGACAGGGGAACACTGAAGCTTTCTTT.

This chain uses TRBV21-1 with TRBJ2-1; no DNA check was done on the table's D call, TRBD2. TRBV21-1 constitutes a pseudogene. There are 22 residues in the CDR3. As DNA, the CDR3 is TGTGCCAGCAGCAAAGATGGCCGGGAGGCACGTATACGACTAGCGGAAAGCAATGAGCAGTTCTTC. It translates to CASSKDGREARIRLAESNEQFF.

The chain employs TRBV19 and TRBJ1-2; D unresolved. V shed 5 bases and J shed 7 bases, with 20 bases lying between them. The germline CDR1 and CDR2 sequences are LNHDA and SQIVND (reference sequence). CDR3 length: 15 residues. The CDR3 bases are TGTGCCAGTAGTTCCTCGACACTGCCCTGGTCTGGCTACACCTTC. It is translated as CASSSSTLPWSGYTF.

In nucleotides, the CDR3 is TGTGCCAGTAGTATAGGAGGGTTTTCTGGAAACACCATATATTTT. It is translated as CASSIGGFSGNTIYF. The V gene is TRBV19, the J gene TRBJ1-3, with D unresolved. Germline V gene lookup returns CDR1 LNHDA and CDR2 SQIVND (reference sequence). The length of the CDR3 is 15 residues. V was pared by 1 base and J by 1 base, with 8 bases between. Full variable domain (rest looked up from reference TRBV19 and TRBJ1-3): DGGITQSPKYLFRKEGQNVTLSCEQNLNHDAMYWYRQDPGQGLRLIYYSQIVNDFQKGDIAEGYSVSREKKESFPLTVTSAQKNPTAFYLCASSIGGFSGNTIYFGEGSWLTVV.

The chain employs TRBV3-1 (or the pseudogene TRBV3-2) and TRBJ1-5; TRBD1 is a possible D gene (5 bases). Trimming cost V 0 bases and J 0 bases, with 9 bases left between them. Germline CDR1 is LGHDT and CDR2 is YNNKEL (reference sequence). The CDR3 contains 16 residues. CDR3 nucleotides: TGTGCCAGCAGCCAAGAGACAGTTAATAGCAATCAGCCCCAGCATTTT. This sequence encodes CASSQETVNSNQPQHF.

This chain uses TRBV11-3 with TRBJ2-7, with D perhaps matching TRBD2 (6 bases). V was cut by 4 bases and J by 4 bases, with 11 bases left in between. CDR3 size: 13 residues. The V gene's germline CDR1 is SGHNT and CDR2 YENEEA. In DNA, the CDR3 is TGTGCCAGCAGCTGGGAGGCAGGGTACGAGCAGTACTTC. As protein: CASSWEAGYEQYF.

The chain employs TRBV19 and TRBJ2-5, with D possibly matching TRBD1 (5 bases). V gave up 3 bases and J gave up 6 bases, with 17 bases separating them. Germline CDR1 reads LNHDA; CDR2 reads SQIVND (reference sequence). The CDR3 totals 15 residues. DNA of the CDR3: TGTGCCAGTAGTATTGTCAAGGGGCCTTGGAAGACCCAGTACTTC. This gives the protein CASSIVKGPWKTQYF.

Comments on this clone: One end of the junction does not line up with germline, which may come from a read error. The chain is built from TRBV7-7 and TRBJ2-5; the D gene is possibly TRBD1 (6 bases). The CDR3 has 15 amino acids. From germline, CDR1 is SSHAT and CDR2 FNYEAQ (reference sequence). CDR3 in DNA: TGTGCTAGCAGTTTAGGTCGGACAGCGAAAGAGACCCAGTACTTC. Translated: CASSLGRTAKETQYF.